This T cell receptor beta chain was retrieved from a study of response to subunit inactivated influenza vaccine. As to this clonotype: A much larger clone differs by one base, so this may be a read error.

The V gene's germline CDR1 is DFQATT and CDR2 SNEGSKA (reference sequence). The CDR3 consists of 12 residues. Between the trimmed V and J ends, which lost 7 bases and 3 bases, there was a span of 10 bases. In TCRdb, the RT-PCR reads were re-called with MiXCR into one record per CDR3 protein. The sample holds around 600,000 distinct CDR3 sequences, about 11% seen once. In addition, the sample was reused for a study of T cells expressing NK-cell markers. That investigation notes: In generating TCR beta cDNA, 5'RACE template switching with UMIs was used. Of eight sequenced donors, seven were HCMV-seropositive and one HCMV-seronegative.

V is TRBV20-1 and J is TRBJ1-3; D gene ambiguous. The receptor was isolated from a man aged 45-65 years who received an inactivated influenza vaccine. The sample was PBMCs from blood, taken on the day of vaccination. CDR3: CSVSYFGNTIYF. The CDR3 DNA reads TGCAGTGTGTCCTACTTTGGAAACACCATATATTTT.